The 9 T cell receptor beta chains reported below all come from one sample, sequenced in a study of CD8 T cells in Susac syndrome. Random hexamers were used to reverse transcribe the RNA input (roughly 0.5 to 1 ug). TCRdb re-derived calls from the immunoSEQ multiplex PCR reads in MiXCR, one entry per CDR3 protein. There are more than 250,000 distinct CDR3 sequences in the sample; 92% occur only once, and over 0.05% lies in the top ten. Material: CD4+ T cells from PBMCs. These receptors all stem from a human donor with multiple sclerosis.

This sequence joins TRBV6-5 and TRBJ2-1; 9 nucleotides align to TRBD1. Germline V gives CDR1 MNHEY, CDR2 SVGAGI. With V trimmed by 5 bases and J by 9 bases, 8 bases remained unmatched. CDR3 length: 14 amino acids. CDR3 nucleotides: TGTGCCAGCAGTAGGGACAGGGCCCAACTTGAGCAGTTCTTC. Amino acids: CASSRDRAQLEQFF.

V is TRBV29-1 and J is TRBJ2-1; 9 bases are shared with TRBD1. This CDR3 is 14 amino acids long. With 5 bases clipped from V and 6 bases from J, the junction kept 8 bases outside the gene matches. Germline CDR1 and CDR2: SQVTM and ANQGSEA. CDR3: CSVSRTGVGNEQFF. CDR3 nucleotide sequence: TGCAGCGTTTCGCGGACAGGGGTCGGCAATGAGCAGTTCTTC.

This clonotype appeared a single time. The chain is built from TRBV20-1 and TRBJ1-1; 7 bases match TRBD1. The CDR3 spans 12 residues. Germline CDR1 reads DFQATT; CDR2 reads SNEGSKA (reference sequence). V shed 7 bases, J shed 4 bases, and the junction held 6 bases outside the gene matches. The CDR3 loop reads CSVSQGTTEAFF. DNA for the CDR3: TGCAGTGTTTCACAGGGGACCACTGAAGCTTTCTTT.

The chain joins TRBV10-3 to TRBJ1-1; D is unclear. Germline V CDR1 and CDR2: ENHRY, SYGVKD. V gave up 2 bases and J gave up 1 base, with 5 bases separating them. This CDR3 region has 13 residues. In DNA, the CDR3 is TGTGCCATCAGTGAGAGAGAGAACACTGAAGCTTTCTTT. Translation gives CAISERENTEAFF.

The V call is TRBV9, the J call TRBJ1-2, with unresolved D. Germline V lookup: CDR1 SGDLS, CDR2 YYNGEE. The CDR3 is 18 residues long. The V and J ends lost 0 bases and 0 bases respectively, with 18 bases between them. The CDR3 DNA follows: TGTGCCAGCAGCGTAGGAGTTAGCGCCGAATTCTCTAACTATGGCTACACCTTC. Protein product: CASSVGVSAEFSNYGYTF.

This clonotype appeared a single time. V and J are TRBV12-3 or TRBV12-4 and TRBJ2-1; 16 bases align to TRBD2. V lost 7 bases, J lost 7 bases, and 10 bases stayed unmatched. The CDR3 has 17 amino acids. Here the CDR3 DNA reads TGTGCCAGCAAGGGACTAGCGGGGGGGCCGATTTGGAATGAGCAGTTCTTC. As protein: CASKGLAGGPIWNEQFF.

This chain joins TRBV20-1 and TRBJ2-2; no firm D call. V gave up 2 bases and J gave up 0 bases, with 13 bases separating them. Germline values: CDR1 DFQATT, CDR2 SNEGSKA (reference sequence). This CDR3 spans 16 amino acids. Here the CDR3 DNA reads TGCAGTGCTAGACCCCCCCGGGCGGCGAACACCGGGGAGCTGTTTTTT. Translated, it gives CSARPPRAANTGELFF.

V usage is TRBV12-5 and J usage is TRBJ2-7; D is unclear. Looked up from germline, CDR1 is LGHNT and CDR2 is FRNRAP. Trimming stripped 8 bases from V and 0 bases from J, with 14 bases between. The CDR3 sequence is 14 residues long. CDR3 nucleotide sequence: TGTGCTAGTTATAAAGGATATCCCTCCTACGAGCAGTACTTC. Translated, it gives CASYKGYPSYEQYF.

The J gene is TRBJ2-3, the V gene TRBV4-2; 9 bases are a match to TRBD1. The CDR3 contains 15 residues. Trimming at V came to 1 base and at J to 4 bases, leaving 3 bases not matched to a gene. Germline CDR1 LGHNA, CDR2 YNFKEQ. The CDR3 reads CASSQGRQGADTQYF. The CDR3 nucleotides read TGTGCCAGCAGCCAAGGAAGACAGGGGGCAGATACGCAGTATTTT.